This T cell receptor beta chain was obtained from a study of siplizumab effects on memory and regulatory T cells. Details on this clone: Its antigen remains unidentified.

Assay: immunoSEQ multiplex PCR; the TCRdb copy retains only in-frame clones and omits some. Here the sample spans some 97,000 clones, approximately 91% being singletons. Overall study results and limits: Proliferating clones, CD4+ or CD8+, lacked an assignable naive or memory phenotype in roughly 80-97% of cases. Siplizumab led to significantly less abundant alloreactive sequences that could be traced back to unstimulated CD4+ memory cells.

The germline gives CDR1 MNHEY, CDR2 SVGAGI. The CDR3 runs 15 residues. The V segment lost 2 bases and the J segment 10 bases; nucleotides outside the gene matches: 5. Sequenced sample: CD4+ T cells sorted from blood. This rearrangement joins TRBV6-5 to TRBJ1-6, with 10 bases aligning to TRBD1. The TCR comes from a human donor in good health. CDR3: CASSYGQGVGSPLHF. The CDR3 DNA reads TGTGCCAGCAGTTACGGACAGGGGGTAGGATCACCCCTCCACTTT.